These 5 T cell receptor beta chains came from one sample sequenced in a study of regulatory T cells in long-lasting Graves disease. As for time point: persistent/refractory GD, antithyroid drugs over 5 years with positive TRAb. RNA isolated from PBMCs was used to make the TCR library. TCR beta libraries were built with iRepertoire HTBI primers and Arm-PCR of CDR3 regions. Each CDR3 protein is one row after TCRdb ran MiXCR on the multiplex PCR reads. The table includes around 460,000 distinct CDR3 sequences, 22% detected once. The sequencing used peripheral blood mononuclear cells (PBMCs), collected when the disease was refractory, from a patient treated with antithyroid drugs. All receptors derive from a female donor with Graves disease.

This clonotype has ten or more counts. CDR3 sequence reads: CASRTPTQGALSPLHF. CDR3 nucleotides: TGTGCCAGCAGAACGCCTACTCAGGGGGCTTTATCACCCCTCCACTTT. The chain couples TRBV28 to TRBJ1-6, with 8 nucleotides matching TRBD1. The V and J ends lost 6 bases and 10 bases, in that order; junction bases with no gene match: 14. Germline V lookup: CDR1 MDHEN, CDR2 SYDVKM. The CDR3 sequence is 16 residues long.

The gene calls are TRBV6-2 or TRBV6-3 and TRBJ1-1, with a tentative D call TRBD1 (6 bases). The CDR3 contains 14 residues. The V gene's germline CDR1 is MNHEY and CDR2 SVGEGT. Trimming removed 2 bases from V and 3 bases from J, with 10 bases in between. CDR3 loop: CASSYPTGYTEAFF. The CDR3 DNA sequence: TGTGCCAGCAGTTACCCCACAGGGTACACTGAAGCTTTCTTT.

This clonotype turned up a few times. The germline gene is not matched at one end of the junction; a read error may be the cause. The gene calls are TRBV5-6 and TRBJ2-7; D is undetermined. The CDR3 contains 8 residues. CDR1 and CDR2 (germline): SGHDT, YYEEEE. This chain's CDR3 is CASSFSHF. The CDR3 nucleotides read TGTGCCAGCAGCTTCTCCCACTTC.

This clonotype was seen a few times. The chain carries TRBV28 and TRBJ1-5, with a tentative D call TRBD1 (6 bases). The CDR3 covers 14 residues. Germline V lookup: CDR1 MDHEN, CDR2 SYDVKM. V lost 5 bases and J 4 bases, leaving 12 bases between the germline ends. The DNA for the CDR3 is TGTGCCAGCAGTACGGACAGTAGAAATCAGCCCCAGCATTTT. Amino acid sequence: CASSTDSRNQPQHF. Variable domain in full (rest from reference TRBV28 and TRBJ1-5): DVKVTQSSRYLVKRTGEKVFLECVQDMDHENMFWYRQDPGLGLRLIYFSYDVKMKEKGDIPEGYSVSREKKERFSLILESASTNQTSMYLCASSTDSRNQPQHFGDGTRLSIL.

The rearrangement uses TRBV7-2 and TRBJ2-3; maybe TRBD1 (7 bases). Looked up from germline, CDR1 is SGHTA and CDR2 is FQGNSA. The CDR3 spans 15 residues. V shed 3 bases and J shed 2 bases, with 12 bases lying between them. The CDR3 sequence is CASSFRGAITDTQYF. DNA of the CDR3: TGTGCCAGCAGCTTCAGGGGGGCCATCACAGATACGCAGTATTTT.